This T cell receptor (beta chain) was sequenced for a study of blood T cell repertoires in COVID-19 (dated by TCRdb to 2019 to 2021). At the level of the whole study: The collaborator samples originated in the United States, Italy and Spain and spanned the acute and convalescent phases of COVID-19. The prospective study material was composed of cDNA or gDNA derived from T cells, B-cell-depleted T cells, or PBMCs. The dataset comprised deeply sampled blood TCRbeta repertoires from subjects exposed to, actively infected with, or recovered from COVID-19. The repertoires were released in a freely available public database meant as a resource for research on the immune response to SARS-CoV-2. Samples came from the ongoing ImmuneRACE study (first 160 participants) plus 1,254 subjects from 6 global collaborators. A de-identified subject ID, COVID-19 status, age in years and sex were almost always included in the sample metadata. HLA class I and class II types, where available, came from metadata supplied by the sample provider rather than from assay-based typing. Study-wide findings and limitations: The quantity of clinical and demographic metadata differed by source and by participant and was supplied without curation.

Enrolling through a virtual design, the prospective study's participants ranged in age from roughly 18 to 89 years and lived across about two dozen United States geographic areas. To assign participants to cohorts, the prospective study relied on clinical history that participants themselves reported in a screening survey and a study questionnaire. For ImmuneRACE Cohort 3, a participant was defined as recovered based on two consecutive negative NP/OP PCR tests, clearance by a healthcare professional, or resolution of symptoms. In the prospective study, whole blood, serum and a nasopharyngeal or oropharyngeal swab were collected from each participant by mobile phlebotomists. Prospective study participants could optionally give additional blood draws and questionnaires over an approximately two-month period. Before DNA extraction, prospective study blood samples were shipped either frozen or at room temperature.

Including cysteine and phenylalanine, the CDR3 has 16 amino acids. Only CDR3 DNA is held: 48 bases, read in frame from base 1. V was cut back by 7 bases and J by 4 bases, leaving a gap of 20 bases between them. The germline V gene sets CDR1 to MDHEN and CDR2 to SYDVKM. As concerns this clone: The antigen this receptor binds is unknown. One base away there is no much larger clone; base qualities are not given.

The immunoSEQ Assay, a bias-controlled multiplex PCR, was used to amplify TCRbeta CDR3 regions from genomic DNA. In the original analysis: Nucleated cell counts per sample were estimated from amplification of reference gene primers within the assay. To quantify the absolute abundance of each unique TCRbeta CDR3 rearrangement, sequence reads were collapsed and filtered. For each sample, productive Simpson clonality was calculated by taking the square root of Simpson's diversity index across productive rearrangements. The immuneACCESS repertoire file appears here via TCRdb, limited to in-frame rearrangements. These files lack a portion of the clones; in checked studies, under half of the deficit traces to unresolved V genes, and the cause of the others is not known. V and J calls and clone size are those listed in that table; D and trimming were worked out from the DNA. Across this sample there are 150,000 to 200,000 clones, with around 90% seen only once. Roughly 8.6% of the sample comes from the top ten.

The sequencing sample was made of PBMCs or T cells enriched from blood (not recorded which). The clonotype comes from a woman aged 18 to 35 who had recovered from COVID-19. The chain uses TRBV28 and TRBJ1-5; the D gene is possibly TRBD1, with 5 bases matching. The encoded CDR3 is CASTSAGQADNQPQHF. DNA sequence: TGTGCCAGCACCTCCGCGGGGCAGGCCGATAATCAGCCCCAGCATTTT.